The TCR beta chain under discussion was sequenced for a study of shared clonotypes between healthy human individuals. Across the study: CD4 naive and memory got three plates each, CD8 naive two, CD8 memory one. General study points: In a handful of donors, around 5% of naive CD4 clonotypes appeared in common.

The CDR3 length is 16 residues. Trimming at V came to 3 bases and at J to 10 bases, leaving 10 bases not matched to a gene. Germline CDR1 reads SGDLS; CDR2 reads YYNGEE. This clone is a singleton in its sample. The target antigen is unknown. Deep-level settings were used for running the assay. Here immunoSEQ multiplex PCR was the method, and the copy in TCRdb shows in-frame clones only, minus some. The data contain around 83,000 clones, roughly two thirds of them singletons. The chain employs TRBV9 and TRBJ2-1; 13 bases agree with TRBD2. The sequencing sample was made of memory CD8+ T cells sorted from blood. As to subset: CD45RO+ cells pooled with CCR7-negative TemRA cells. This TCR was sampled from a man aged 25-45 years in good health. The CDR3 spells CASSATSGREAWEQFF. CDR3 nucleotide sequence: TGTGCCAGCAGCGCAACTAGCGGGAGGGAGGCGTGGGAGCAGTTCTTC.